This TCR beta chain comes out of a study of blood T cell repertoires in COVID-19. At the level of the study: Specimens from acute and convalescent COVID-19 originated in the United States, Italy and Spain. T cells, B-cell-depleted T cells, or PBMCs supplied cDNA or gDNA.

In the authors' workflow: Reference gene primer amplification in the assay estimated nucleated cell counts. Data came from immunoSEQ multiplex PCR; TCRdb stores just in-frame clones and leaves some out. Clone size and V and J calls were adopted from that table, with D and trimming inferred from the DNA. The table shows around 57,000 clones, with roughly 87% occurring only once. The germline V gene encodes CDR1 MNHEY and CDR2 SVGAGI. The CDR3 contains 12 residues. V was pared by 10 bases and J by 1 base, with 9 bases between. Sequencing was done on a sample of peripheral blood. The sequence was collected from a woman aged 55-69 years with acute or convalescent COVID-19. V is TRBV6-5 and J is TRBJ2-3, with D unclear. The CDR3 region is CATLAGTDTQYF. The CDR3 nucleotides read TGTGCCACCCTGGCAGGCACAGATACGCAGTATTTT.